One T cell receptor (beta chain) is described in this entry. A multiplex PCR was run with 60 Vbeta primers and 13 Jbeta primers. This table comes from immunoSEQ multiplex PCR, and its TCRdb copy is limited to in-frame clones, with some not included. The profile shows some 170,000 clones, approximately 80% of them singletons. This record belongs to a study of cytomegalovirus exposure and HLA in healthy donors. Looked up from germline, CDR1 is PRHDT and CDR2 is FYEKMQ (reference sequence). The CDR3 loop spans 13 amino acids. Germline trimming cut 4 bases from V and 7 bases from J; bases unmatched to any gene: 7.

The sequence was obtained from a female donor in good health and CMV-seronegative. The genes are TRBV13 and TRBJ2-7; 7 nucleotides agree with TRBD1. Sequenced material: PBMCs. In DNA, the CDR3 is TGTGCCAGCAGCTCCGGACAGGCGAGGGAGCAGTACTTC. This translates into CASSSGQAREQYF.